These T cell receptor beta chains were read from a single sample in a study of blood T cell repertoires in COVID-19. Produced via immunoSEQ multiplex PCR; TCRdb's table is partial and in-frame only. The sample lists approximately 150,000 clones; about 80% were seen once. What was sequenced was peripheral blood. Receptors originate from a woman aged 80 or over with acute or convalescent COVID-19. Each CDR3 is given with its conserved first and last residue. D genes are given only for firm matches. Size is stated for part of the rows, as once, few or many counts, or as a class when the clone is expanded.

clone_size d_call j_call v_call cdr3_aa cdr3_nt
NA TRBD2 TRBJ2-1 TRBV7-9 CASSKGLAGVRLSEQFF TGTGCCAGCAGCAAGGGACTAGCGGGGGTTAGGTTGTCTGAGCAGTTCTTC
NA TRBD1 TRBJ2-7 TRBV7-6 CASSPGQGLGEQYF TGTGCCAGCAGCCCCGGACAGGGGCTAGGCGAGCAGTACTTC
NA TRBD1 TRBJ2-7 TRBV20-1 CSASGTASKEQQYF TGCAGTGCTAGTGGGACAGCCTCGAAGGAACAGCAGTACTTC
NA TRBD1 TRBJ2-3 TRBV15 CATSANRGRHQDTQYF TGTGCCACCAGCGCGAACAGGGGTCGACATCAAGATACGCAGTATTTT
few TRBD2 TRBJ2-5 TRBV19 CASSIGTSGGQETQYF TGTGCCAGTAGTATCGGGACTAGCGGGGGCCAAGAGACCCAGTACTTC
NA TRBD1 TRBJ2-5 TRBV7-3 CASSPRQGIQETQYF TGTGCCAGCAGCCCCAGACAGGGGATACAAGAGACCCAGTACTTC
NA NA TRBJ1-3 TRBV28 CASSLGGAGNTIYF TGTGCCAGCAGTTTGGGAGGGGCTGGAAACACCATATATTTT
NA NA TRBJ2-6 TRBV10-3 CAISDVGGRGANVLTF TGTGCCATCAGTGATGTCGGTGGTCGTGGGGCCAACGTCCTGACTTTC
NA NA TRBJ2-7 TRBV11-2 CASRSYRTTPSDSYEQYF TGTGCCAGCCGGTCATACAGAACCACCCCTAGCGACTCCTACGAGCAGTACTTC
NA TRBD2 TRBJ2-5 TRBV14 CASSQYLAGEYQETQYF TGTGCCAGCAGCCAGTACTTAGCGGGAGAGTACCAAGAGACCCAGTACTTC
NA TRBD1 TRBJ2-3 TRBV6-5 CASSTPKGANTQYF TGTGCCAGCAGTACCCCAAAGGGGGCGAATACGCAGTATTTT
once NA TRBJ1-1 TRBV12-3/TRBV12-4 CASSRDSVQAFF TGTGCCAGCAGCCGTGACAGCGTCCAAGCTTTCTTT
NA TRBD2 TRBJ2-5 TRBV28 CASSLLAGGQETQYF TGTGCCAGCAGTTTACTAGCGGGAGGGCAAGAGACCCAGTACTTC
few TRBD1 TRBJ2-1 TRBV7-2 CASSPGQGKGGQFF TGTGCCAGCAGCCCCGGACAGGGGAAGGGTGGGCAGTTCTTC
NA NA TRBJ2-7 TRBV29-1 CSVEEGQSDWQYF TGCAGCGTTGAAGAAGGCCAGTCCGACTGGCAGTACTTC
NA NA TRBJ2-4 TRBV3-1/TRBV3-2 CASSPGAANIQYF TGTGCCAGCAGCCCCGGTGCGGCAAACATTCAGTACTTC
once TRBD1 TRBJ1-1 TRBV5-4 CASSAQGASTEAFF TGTGCCAGCAGCGCACAGGGGGCTAGCACTGAAGCTTTCTTT
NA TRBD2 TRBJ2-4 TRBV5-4 CASSRSGRDNIQYF TGTGCCAGCAGCAGGAGCGGGAGGGACAACATTCAGTACTTC
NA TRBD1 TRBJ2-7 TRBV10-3 CAISGGQGVNYEQYF TGTGCCATCAGTGGGGGACAGGGGGTGAACTACGAGCAGTACTTC
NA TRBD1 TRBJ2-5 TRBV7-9 CASSLNRGETQYF TGTGCCAGCAGCTTAAACAGGGGAGAGACCCAGTACTTC
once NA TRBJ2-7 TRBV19 CASSNLGAGSSYEQYF TGTGCCAGTAGTAACCTTGGGGCGGGGAGTTCCTACGAGCAGTACTTC
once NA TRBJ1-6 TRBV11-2 CASSLGAENSPLHF TGTGCCAGCAGCTTGGGGGCAGAGAATTCACCCCTCCACTTT
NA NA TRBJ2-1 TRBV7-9 CASSKSLGSWNEQFF TGTGCCAGCAGCAAGTCCCTCGGGAGTTGGAATGAGCAGTTCTTC
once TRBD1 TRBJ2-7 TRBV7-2 CASSLVGQGSSYEQYF TGTGCCAGCAGCTTAGTGGGACAGGGGAGCTCCTACGAGCAGTACTTC
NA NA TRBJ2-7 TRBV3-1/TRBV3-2 CASSQDRAHPYEQYF TGTGCCAGCAGCCAAGACAGGGCTCACCCCTACGAGCAGTACTTC
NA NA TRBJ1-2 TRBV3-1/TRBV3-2 CASSPGSYGYTF TGTGCCAGCAGCCCAGGGTCTTATGGCTACACCTTC
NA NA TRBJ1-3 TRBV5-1 CASSLTGSLSGNTIYF TGCGCCAGCAGCTTGACAGGGAGTCTTTCTGGAAACACCATATATTTT
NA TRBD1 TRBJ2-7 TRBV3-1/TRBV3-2 CASSPFRGKSSEQYF TGTGCCAGCAGCCCCTTCAGGGGGAAGTCGTCCGAGCAGTACTTC
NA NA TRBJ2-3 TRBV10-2 CASSYTRRGTDTQYF TGCGCCAGCAGTTATACTAGGAGGGGCACAGATACGCAGTATTTT
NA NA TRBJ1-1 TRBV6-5 CASSYFQGNTEAFF TGTGCCAGCAGTTATTTTCAGGGGAACACTGAAGCTTTCTTT
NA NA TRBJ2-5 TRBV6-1 CASQGSGETQYF TGTGCCAGTCAAGGGAGCGGGGAGACCCAGTACTTC
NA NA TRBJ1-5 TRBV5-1 CASSLDLYSNQPQHF TGCGCCAGCAGCTTGGATCTATATAGCAATCAGCCCCAGCATTTT
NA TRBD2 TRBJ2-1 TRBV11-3 CASSPRLAGDEQFF TGTGCCAGCAGCCCGAGACTAGCGGGCGATGAGCAGTTCTTC
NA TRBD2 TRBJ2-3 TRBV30 CAWKERGVFADTQYF TGTGCCTGGAAAGAACGGGGGGTGTTTGCAGATACGCAGTATTTT
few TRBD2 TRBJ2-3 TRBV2 CASSGLAGSYTDTQYF TGTGCCAGCAGTGGACTAGCGGGCAGCTACACAGATACGCAGTATTTT
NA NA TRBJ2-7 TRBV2 CATTSANYEQYF TGTGCCACAACTAGTGCGAACTACGAGCAGTACTTC
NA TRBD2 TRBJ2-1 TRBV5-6 CASSISGTRRSNEQFF TGTGCCAGCAGCATATCCGGGACTAGAAGAAGTAATGAGCAGTTCTTC
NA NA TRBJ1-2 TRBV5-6 CASSPWSERLSNKGVEYTF TGTGCCAGCAGCCCCTGGTCGGAGAGGTTGTCTAATAAGGGGGTTGAATACACCTTC